This T cell receptor (beta chain) was identified in a study of blood T cell repertoires in COVID-19. On the study more broadly: Sample material is recorded as cDNA or gDNA derived from T cells, B-cell-depleted T cells, or PBMCs.

Sequenced by immunoSEQ multiplex PCR; TCRdb stores in-frame clones only, minus some. Of under 150,000 clones detected, more than 70% appear once; the ten largest clones hold under 15%. The CDR3 totals 13 residues. Trimming removed 8 bases from V and 4 bases from J, with 14 bases in between. Germline CDR1 is MDHEN and CDR2 is SYDVKM. What was sequenced was peripheral blood. The receptor comes from a man aged 55 to 69 with active or convalescent COVID-19. This rearrangement joins TRBV28 to TRBJ1-2, with D uncertain. The CDR3 DNA sequence: TGTGCCAGCTTCACGCAAGGAGGCTATGGCTACACCTTC. Protein: CASFTQGGYGYTF.